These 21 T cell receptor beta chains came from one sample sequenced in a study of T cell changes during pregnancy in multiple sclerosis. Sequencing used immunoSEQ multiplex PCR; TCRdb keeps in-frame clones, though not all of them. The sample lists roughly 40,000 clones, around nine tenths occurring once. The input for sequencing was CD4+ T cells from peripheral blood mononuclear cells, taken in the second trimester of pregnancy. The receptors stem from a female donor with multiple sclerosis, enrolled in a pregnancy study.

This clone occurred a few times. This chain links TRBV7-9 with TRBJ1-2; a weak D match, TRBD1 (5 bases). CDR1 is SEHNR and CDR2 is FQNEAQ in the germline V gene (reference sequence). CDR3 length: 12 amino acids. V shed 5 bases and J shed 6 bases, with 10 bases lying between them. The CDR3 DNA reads TGTGCCAGCAGCCTGGGACTTGATGGCTACACCTTC. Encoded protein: CASSLGLDGYTF. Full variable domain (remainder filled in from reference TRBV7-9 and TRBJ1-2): DTGVSQNPRHKITKRGQNVTFRCDPISEHNRLYWYRQTLGQGPEFLTYFQNEAQLEKSRLLSDRFSAERPKGSFSTLEIQRTEQGDSAMYLCASSLGLDGYTFGSGTRLTVV.

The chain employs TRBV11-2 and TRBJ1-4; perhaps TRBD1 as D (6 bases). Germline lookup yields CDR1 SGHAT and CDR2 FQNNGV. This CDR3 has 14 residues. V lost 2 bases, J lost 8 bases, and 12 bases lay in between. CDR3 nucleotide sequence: TGTGCCAGCAGCTTATTTCGGACAGAGGAAAAACTGTTTTTT. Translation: CASSLFRTEEKLFF.

The CDR3 reads CASSYIQGLRNYGYTF. The DNA of the CDR3 is TGCGCCAGCAGTTACATACAGGGTTTAAGGAACTATGGCTACACCTTC. The gene calls are TRBV10-1 and TRBJ1-2; D is possibly TRBD1 (6 bases). Trimming removed 5 bases from V and 2 bases from J, with 18 bases in between. Germline lookup yields CDR1 WNHNN and CDR2 SYGVQD (reference sequence). The CDR3 contains 16 residues.

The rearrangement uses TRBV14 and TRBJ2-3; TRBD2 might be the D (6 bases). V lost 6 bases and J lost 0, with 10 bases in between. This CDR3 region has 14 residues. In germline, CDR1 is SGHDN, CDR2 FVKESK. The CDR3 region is CASSRGLSTDTQYF. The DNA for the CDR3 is TGTGCCAGCAGTCGGGGGTTAAGCACAGATACGCAGTATTTT.

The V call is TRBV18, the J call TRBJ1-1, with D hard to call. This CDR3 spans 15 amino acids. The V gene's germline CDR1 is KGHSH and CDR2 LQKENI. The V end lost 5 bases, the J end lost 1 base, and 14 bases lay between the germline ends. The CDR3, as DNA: TGTGCCAGCTCAGATATAGAAGCCCCGAACACTGAAGCTTTCTTT. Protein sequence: CASSDIEAPNTEAFF.

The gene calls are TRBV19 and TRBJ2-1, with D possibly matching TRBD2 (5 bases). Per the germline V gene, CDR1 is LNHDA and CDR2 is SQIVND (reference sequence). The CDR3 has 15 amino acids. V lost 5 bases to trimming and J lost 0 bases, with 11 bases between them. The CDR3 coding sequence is TGTGCCAGTAGTCCGACGGGGAGCTCCTACAATGAGCAGTTCTTC. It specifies CASSPTGSSYNEQFF.

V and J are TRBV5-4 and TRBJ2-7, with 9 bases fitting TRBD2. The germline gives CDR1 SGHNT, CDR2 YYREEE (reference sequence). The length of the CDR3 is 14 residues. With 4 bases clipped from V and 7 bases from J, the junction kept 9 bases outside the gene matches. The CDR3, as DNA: TGTGCCAGCAGCAACCAACTAGCGGGTCTAGAGCAGTACTTC. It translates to CASSNQLAGLEQYF.

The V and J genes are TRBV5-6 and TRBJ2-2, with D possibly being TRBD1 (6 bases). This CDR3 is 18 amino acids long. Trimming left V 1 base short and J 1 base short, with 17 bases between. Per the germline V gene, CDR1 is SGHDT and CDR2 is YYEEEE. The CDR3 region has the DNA TGTGCCAGCAGCTTGTTGACAGGAAGCCTAGGGAACACCGGGGAGCTGTTTTTT. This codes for CASSLLTGSLGNTGELFF.

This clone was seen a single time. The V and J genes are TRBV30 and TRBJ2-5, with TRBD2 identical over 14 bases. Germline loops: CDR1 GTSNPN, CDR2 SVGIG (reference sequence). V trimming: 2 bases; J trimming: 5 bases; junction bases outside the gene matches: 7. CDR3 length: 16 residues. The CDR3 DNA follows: TGTGCCTGGAGTTCAACCCGGACTAGCGGGAGGGAGACCCAGTACTTC. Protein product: CAWSSTRTSGRETQYF. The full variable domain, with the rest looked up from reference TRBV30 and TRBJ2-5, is SQTIHQWPATLVQPVGSPLSLECTVEGTSNPNLYWYRQAAGRGLQLLFYSVGIGQISSEVPQNLSASRPQDRQFILSSKKLLLSDSGFYLCAWSSTRTSGRETQYFGPGTRLLVL.

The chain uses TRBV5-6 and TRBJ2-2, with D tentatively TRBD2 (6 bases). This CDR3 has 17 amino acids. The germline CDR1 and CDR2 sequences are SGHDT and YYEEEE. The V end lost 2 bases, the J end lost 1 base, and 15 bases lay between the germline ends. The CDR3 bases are TGTGCCAGCAGCTTACATGCGGGGTCCGGGAACACCGGGGAGCTGTTTTTT. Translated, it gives CASSLHAGSGNTGELFF. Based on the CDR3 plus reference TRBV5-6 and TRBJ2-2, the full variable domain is DAGVTQSPTHLIKTRGQQVTLRCSPKSGHDTVSWYQQALGQGPQFIFQYYEEEERQRGNFPDRFSGHQFPNYSSELNVNALLLGDSALYLCASSLHAGSGNTGELFFGEGSRLTVL.

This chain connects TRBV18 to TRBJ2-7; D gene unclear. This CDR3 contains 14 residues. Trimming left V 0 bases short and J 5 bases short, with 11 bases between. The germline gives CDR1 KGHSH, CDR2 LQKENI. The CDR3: CASSPPVQIHEQYF. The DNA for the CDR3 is TGTGCCAGCTCACCACCGGTACAGATCCACGAGCAGTACTTC.

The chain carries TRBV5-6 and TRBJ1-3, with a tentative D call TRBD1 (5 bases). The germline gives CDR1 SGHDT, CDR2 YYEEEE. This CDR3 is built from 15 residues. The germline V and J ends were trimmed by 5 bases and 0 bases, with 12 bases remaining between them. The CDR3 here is CASSDSTSSGNTIYF. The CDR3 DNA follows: TGTGCCAGCAGTGACAGCACGAGCTCTGGAAACACCATATATTTT.

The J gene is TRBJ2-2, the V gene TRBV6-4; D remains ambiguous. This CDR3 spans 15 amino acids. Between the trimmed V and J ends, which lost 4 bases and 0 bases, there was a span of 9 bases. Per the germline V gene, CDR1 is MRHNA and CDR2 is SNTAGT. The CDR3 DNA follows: TGTGCCAGCAGTGCACAGATTCCGAACACCGGGGAGCTGTTTTTT. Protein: CASSAQIPNTGELFF.

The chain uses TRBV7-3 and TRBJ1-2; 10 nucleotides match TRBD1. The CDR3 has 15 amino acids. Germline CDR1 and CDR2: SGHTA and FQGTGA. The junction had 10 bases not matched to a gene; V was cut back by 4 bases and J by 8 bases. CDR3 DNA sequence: TGTGCCAGCAGCTCCAAGCGGGACAGGGGCGGGGGCTACACCTTC. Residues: CASSSKRDRGGGYTF.

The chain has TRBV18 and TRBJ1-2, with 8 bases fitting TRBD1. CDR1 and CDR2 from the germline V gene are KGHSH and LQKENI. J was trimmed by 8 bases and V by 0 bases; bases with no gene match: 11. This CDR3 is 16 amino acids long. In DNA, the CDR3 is TGTGCCAGCTCACCACCCGGACAGGGATTAATCGGAGGCTACACCTTC. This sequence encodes CASSPPGQGLIGGYTF.

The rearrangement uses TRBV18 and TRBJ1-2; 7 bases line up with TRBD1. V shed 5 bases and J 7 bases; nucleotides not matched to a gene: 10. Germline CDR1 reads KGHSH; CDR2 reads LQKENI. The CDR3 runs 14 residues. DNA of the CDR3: TGTGCCAGCTCAGCAGACGACAGGGTCGGTGGCTACACCTTC. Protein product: CASSADDRVGGYTF. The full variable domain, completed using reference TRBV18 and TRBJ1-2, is NAGVMQNPRHLVRRRGQEARLRCSPMKGHSHVYWYRQLPEEGLKFMVYLQKENIIDESGMPKERFSAEFPKEGPSILRIQQVVRGDSAAYFCASSADDRVGGYTFGSGTRLTVV.

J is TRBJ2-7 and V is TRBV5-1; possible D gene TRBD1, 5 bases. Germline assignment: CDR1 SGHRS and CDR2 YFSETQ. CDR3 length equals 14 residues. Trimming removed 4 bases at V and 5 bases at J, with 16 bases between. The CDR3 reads CASSPQVQPDEQYF. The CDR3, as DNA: TGCGCCAGCAGCCCACAGGTCCAGCCGGACGAGCAGTACTTC.

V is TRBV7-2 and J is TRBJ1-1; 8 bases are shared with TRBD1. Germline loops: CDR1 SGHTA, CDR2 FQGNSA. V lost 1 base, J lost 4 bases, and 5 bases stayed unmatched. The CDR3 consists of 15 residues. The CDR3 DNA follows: TGTGCCAGCAGCTTAGTGGCAGGGGGCTTCACTGAAGCTTTCTTT. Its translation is CASSLVAGGFTEAFF.

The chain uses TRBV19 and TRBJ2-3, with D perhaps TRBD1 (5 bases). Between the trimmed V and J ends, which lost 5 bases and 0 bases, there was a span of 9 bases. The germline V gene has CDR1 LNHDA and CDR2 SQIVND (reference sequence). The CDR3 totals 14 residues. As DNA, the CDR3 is TGTGCCAGTAGTTCACAGGCTAGCACAGATACGCAGTATTTT. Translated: CASSSQASTDTQYF.

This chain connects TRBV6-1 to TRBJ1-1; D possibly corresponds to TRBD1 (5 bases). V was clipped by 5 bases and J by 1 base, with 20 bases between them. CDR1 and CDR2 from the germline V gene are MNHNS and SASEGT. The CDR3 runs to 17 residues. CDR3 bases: TGTGCCAGCAGTCAAGATCGGACATCTGTCTCGAACACTGAAGCTTTCTTT. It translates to CASSQDRTSVSNTEAFF.

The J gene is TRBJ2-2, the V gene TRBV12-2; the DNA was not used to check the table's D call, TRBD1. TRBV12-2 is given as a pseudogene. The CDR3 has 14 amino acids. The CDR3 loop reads CASRLTGGTGELFF. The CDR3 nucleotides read TGTGCAAGTCGCTTGACAGGGGGGACCGGGGAGCTGTTTTTT.